This record covers a single T cell receptor beta chain. Antigen specificity is unknown. These data belong to a study of blood T cells in healthy people across ages. Findings and caveats of the study: Expanded clonotype changes were possibly confounded by unknown donor CMV status.

A sample-barcoded 5' primer and a J-beta primer mix were used in a second PCR of roughly 7 to 12 cycles. TCRdb re-derived calls from the 5' RACE reads in MiXCR, one entry per CDR3 protein. The data show about 1.4 million distinct CDR3 sequences, around 59% seen once. The source of this sequence is a man younger than 30 in good health. What was sequenced was blood.

The CDR3 bases are TGCAGCGTCGGGATACAGGGAAACACCATATATTTT. Translated: CSVGIQGNTIYF. The chain uses TRBV29-1 and TRBJ1-3; D is undetermined. Germline CDR1 and CDR2: SQVTM and ANQGSEA. Between the trimmed V and J ends, which lost 6 bases and 4 bases, there was a span of 10 bases. The CDR3 consists of 12 residues.